This passage covers 8 T cell receptor beta chains from one sample sequenced in a study of T cell responses to AZD1222 COVID-19 vaccine. Only in-frame clones appear in the TCRdb table, and some are missing; sequencing was by immunoSEQ multiplex PCR. Among 40,000 to 60,000 clones, roughly 85% were seen once, and the ten largest hold 5.5% to 8%. Material: peripheral blood, obtained 28 days after the second AZD1222 dose. The receptors were sampled from an adult who received the AZD1222 COVID-19 vaccine.

The chain carries TRBV2 and TRBJ2-6, with a tentative D call TRBD2 (5 bases). V lost 7 bases, J lost 0 bases, and 16 bases lay in between. Germline CDR1 is SNHLY and CDR2 is FYNNEI. This CDR3 has 17 amino acids. The CDR3 spells CASTWAAGNSGANVLTF. The CDR3 DNA is TGTGCCAGCACCTGGGCGGCGGGCAACTCTGGGGCCAACGTCCTGACTTTC.

The chain carries TRBV18 and TRBJ2-7; D possibly matches TRBD1 or TRBD2 (6 bases each). V was shortened by 0 bases and J by 4 bases, with 13 bases between the two germline ends. In germline, CDR1 is KGHSH, CDR2 LQKENI. The CDR3 sequence is 15 residues long. The CDR3 bases are TGTGCCAGCTCACCACCATCAGGGGAGGCTTACGAGCAGTACTTC. It encodes CASSPPSGEAYEQYF.

The V call is TRBV11-2, the J call TRBJ2-3, with 9 bases that match TRBD1. This CDR3 spans 16 amino acids. V shed 0 bases, J shed 4 bases, and the junction held 5 bases outside the gene matches. From germline, CDR1 is SGHAT and CDR2 FQNNGV. DNA of the CDR3: TGTGCCAGCAGCTTAGAAACAGGGGGCGCATCAGATACGCAGTATTTT. Residues: CASSLETGGASDTQYF.

For the CDR3, the DNA is TGCGCCAGCAGGCCCGGACAGACTTCGACCTACGAGCAGTACTTC. Translated: CASRPGQTSTYEQYF. This sequence joins TRBV5-1 and TRBJ2-7, with D tentatively TRBD1 (6 bases). Germline values: CDR1 SGHRS, CDR2 YFSETQ. Trimming shortened V by 5 bases and J by 2 bases, and 17 bases separated the two germline ends. This CDR3 contains 15 residues.

V and J are TRBV19 and TRBJ2-1, with 14 bases lining up with TRBD2. Losses at the gene ends were 6 bases for V and 6 bases for J; bases not matched to a gene: 10. Germline-derived CDR1 and CDR2 are LNHDA and SQIVND (reference sequence). This CDR3 comprises 17 residues. The chain's CDR3 is CASSRTGTSGSFNEQFF. The CDR3 DNA sequence: TGTGCCAGTAGCCGAACAGGGACTAGCGGGAGTTTCAATGAGCAGTTCTTC.

This sequence joins TRBV29-1 and TRBJ2-1; the D call may be TRBD1 or TRBD2 (6 bases each). Germline CDR1 reads SQVTM; CDR2 reads ANQGSEA. V lost 4 bases and J 2 bases, leaving 15 bases between the germline ends. CDR3 size: 15 residues. CDR3 bases: TGCAGCGTTGTCCCGGGGGCCCTCACCTACAATGAGCAGTTCTTC. It specifies CSVVPGALTYNEQFF.

The chain links TRBV5-1 to TRBJ2-5; maybe TRBD1 (5 bases). From germline, CDR1 is SGHRS and CDR2 YFSETQ. Trimming left V 4 bases short and J 5 bases short, with 9 bases between. CDR3 length: 12 amino acids. CDR3 loop: CASSLTVETQYF. Here the CDR3 DNA reads TGCGCCAGCAGCCTGACAGTCGAGACCCAGTACTTC.

The chain employs TRBV4-2 and TRBJ2-2; 12 bases are shared with TRBD2. The germline CDR1 and CDR2 sequences are LGHNA and YNFKEQ. J gave up 3 bases and V 1 base, and 6 bases lay outside the gene matches. The CDR3 contains 18 residues. The CDR3 reads CASSQGGLAGGYTGELFF. CDR3 in DNA: TGTGCCAGCAGCCAAGGGGGGCTAGCGGGAGGGTACACCGGGGAGCTGTTTTTT.